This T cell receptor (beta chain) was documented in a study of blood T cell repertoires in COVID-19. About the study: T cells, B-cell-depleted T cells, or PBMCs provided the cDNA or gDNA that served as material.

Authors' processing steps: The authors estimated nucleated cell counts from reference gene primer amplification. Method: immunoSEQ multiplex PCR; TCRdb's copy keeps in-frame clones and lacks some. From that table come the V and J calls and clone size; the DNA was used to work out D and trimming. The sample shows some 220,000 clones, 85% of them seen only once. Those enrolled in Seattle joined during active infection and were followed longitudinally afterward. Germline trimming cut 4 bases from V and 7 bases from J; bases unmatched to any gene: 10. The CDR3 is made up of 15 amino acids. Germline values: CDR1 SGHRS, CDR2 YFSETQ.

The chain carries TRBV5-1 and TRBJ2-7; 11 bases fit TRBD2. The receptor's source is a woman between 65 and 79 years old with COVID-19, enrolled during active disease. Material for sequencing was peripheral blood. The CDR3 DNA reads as TGCGCCAGCAGCCCCCTCTTAGCGGGAGGGGGGGAGCAGTACTTC. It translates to CASSPLLAGGGEQYF.